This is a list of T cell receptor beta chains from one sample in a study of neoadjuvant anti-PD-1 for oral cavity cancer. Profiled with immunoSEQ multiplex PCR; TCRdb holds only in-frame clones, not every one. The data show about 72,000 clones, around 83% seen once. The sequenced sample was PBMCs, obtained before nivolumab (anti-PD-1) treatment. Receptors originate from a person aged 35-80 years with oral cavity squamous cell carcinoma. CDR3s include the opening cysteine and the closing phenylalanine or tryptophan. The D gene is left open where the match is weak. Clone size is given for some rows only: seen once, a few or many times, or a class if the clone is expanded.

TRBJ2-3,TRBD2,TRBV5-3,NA,CARSQTSGMHTDTQYF,TGTGCCAGAAGCCAGACTAGCGGGATGCACACAGATACGCAGTATTTT
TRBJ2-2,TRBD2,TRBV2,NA,CASSLSGRASGELFF,TGTGCCAGCAGTTTAAGCGGGAGGGCCTCCGGGGAGCTGTTTTTT
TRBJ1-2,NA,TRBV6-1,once,CASSGPGTKNYGYTF,TGTGCCAGCAGTGGCCCCGGGACAAAAAACTATGGCTACACCTTC
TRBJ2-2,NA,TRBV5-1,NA,CASSSGVALNTGELFF,TGCGCCAGCAGCTCGGGAGTAGCGCTTAACACCGGGGAGCTGTTTTTT
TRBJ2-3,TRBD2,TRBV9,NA,CASSVGTRGLAGADTQYF,TGTGCCAGCAGCGTAGGAACACGCGGACTAGCGGGAGCAGATACGCAGTATTTT
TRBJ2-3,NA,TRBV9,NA,CASSVDQRLTDTQYF,TGTGCCAGCAGCGTAGACCAGCGGCTCACAGATACGCAGTATTTT
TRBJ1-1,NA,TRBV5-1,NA,CASSLGPGNTEAFF,TGCGCCAGCAGCTTGGGGCCAGGGAACACTGAAGCTTTCTTT
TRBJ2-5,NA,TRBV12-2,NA,CASRLASRPLYQETQYF,TGTGCAAGTCGCTTAGCAAGCAGGCCGTTGTACCAAGAGACCCAGTACTTC
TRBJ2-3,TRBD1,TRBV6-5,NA,CASAETGGTTQYF,TGTGCCAGCGCCGAAACAGGGGGTACGACGCAGTATTTT
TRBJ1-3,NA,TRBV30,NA,CAWTRSEGNTIYF,TGTGCCTGGACGAGGTCGGAAGGAAACACCATATATTTT
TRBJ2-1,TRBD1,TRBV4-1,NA,CASSQEGGLGLYNEQFF,TGCGCCAGCAGCCAAGAAGGGGGCCTGGGGTTATACAATGAGCAGTTCTTC
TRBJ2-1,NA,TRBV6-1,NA,CASSELVAYNEQFF,TGTGCCAGCAGTGAACTAGTCGCCTACAATGAGCAGTTCTTC
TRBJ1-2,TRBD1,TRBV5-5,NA,CASSGGAGGFSPYGYTF,TGTGCCAGCAGCGGAGGGGCAGGGGGCTTTTCACCCTATGGCTACACCTTC
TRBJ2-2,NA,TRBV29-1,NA,CSVEYWRTGELFF,TGCAGCGTTGAATACTGGCGCACCGGGGAGCTGTTTTTT
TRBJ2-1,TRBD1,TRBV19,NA,CASTRTGIHNEQFF,TGTGCCAGTACGCGGACAGGGATACACAATGAGCAGTTCTTC
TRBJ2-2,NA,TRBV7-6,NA,CASRTANTGELFF,TGTGCCAGCCGGACAGCTAACACCGGGGAGCTGTTTTTT
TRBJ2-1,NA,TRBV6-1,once,CASSEANRQSFLSSYNEQFF,TGTGCCAGCAGTGAAGCGAATCGGCAGAGTTTTCTGAGCTCCTACAATGAGCAGTTCTTC
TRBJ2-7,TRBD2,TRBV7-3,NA,CASSSGLAGTYEQYF,TGTGCCAGCAGCTCCGGACTAGCGGGAACCTACGAGCAGTACTTC
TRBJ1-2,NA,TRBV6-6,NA,CASSYGQYGYTF,TGTGCCAGCAGTTACGGCCAATATGGCTACACCTTC
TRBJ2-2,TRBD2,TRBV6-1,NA,CASNLAGGRTGELFF,TGTGCCAGCAATTTAGCGGGAGGGAGGACCGGGGAGCTGTTTTTT
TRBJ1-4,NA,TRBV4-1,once,CASSQINEKLFF,TGCGCCAGCAGCCAAATAAATGAAAAACTGTTTTTT
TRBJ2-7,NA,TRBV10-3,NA,CAISESRGLGVPQQYF,TGTGCCATCAGTGAGTCGAGGGGCTTAGGGGTTCCCCAGCAGTACTTC
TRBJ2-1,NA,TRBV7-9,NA,CASSLTGSSYNEQFF,TGTGCCAGCAGCCTTACAGGGAGCTCCTACAATGAGCAGTTCTTC
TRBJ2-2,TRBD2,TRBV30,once,CAWSVSRTSGITGELFF,TGTGCCTGGAGTGTATCCAGGACTAGCGGGATCACCGGGGAGCTGTTTTTT
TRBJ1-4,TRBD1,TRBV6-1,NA,CASSGWTGVNEKLFF,TGTGCCAGCAGTGGGTGGACAGGAGTTAATGAAAAACTGTTTTTT
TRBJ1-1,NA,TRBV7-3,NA,CASGTFGGGDEAFF,TGTGCCAGCGGGACCTTCGGGGGGGGAGATGAAGCTTTCTTT
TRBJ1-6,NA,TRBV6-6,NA,CASSYSNSNSSPLHF,TGTGCCAGCAGTTACTCGAACAGTAATAGTTCACCCCTCCACTTT
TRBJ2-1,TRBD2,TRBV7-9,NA,CASSRGTSGIGEQFF,TGTGCCAGCAGCCGCGGGACTAGCGGGATTGGTGAGCAGTTCTTC
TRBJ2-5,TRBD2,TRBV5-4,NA,CASSSPGGAGETQYF,TGTGCCAGCAGCTCACCCGGGGGGGCCGGGGAGACCCAGTACTTC
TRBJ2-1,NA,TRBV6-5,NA,CASSSYGRSYYNEQFF,TGTGCCAGCAGTTCCTACGGACGGAGCTACTACAATGAGCAGTTCTTC
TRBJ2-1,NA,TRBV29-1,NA,CSVVESGVRDNEQFF,TGCAGCGTTGTGGAGTCGGGAGTCAGGGACAATGAGCAGTTCTTC
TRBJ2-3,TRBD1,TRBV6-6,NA,CASSYNRGTDTQYF,TGTGCCAGCAGTTACAACAGGGGGACAGATACGCAGTATTTT
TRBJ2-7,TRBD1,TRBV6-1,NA,CASQDRGLDEQYF,TGTGCCAGTCAGGACAGGGGATTGGACGAGCAGTACTTC
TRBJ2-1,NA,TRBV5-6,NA,CASSLGGDNEQFF,TGTGCCAGCAGCCTCGGGGGTGACAATGAGCAGTTCTTC
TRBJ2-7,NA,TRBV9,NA,CASSVQPTYEQYF,TGTGCCAGCAGCGTCCAGCCAACCTACGAGCAGTACTTC
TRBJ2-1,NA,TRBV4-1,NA,CASSQGLSLYNEQFF,TGCGCCAGCAGCCAAGGGCTTAGCCTCTACAATGAGCAGTTCTTC
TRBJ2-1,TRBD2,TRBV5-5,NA,CASSATGTSGKGFYNEQFF,TGTGCCAGCAGCGCCACCGGGACTAGCGGGAAGGGCTTTTACAATGAGCAGTTCTTC
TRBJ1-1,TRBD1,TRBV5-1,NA,CASSLAPGQGSTEAFF,TGCGCCAGCAGCTTGGCCCCGGGACAGGGTTCGACTGAAGCTTTCTTT
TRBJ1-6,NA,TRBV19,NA,CASSIEGGGNSPLHF,TGTGCCAGTAGTATAGAGGGGGGAGGAAATTCACCCCTCCACTTT
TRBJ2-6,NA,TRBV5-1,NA,CASSSRSGANVLTF,TGCGCCAGCAGCTCACGGTCTGGGGCCAACGTCCTGACTTTC
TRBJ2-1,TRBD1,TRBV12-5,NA,CASGLVLSGTGNYNEQFF,TGTGCTAGTGGTTTGGTCCTCTCCGGGACAGGGAACTACAATGAGCAGTTCTTC
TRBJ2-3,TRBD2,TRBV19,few,CASFYIKLAGGTTSTDTQYF,TGTGCCAGCTTCTATATTAAACTAGCGGGGGGAACCACTAGCACAGATACGCAGTATTTT
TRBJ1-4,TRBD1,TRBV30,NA,CAWSAWGVWDSINEKLFF,TGTGCCTGGAGCGCATGGGGGGTTTGGGACAGTATAAATGAAAAACTGTTTTTT
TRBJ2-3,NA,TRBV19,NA,CASSRGADTQYF,TGTGCCAGTAGTAGGGGGGCAGATACGCAGTATTTT
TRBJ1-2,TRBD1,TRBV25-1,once,CASSESTLDRGNYGYTF,TGTGCCAGCAGTGAATCCACCCTGGACAGGGGTAACTATGGCTACACCTTC
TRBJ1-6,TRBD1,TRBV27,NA,CASSLSGTGYNSPLHF,TGTGCCAGCAGTTTATCGGGGACAGGGTATAATTCACCCCTCCACTTT